This T cell receptor beta chain was recorded in a study of blood T cell repertoires in COVID-19. Whole-study context: Samples taken during acute and convalescent COVID-19 were collected in the United States, Italy and Spain. PBMCs, B-cell-depleted T cells, or T cells provided the cDNA or gDNA that made up the material.

This CDR3 region has 16 residues. Germline assignment: CDR1 LGHDT and CDR2 YNNKEL (reference sequence). V gave up 3 bases and J gave up 0 bases, with 14 bases separating them. Libraries were prepared by immunoSEQ multiplex PCR; TCRdb keeps only in-frame clonotypes and omits some of them. The sample gives 150,000 to 200,000 clones, about 91% of which show up once; approximately 0.8% is in the top ten. The study counted Cohort 3 donors as recovered given two negative PCRs, clearance, or symptom resolution. The clonotype was recovered from a woman aged 18-30 years who had recovered from COVID-19. Material: PBMCs or T cells enriched from blood (not recorded which). J is TRBJ2-5 and V is TRBV3-1 (or the pseudogene TRBV3-2), with D possibly being TRBD1 (7 bases). CDR3 region: CASSHHRGTDQETQYF. The CDR3 DNA sequence: TGTGCCAGCAGCCACCATCGGGGGACAGACCAAGAGACCCAGTACTTC.